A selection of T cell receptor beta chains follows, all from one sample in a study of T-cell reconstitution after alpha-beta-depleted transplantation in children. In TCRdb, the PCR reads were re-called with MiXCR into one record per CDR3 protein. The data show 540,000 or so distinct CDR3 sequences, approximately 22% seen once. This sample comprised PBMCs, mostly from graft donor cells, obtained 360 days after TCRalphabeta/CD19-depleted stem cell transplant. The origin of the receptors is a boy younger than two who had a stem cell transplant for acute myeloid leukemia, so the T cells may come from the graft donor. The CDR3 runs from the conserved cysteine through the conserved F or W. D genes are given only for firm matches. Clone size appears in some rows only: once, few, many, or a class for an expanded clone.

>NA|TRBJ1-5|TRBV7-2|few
TGTGCCAGCAGCGCGCCGGGACAACCTTGGACCCAGCATTTT
CASSAPGQPWTQHF
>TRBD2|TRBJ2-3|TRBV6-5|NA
TGTGCCAGCAGTTACTATGGTAGCGGGCCAAATCGAGGAGATACGCAGTATTTT
CASSYYGSGPNRGDTQYF
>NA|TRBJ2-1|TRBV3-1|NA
TGTGCCAGCAGCCAAGTAGGCGGAGGGGGGCCGTACAATGAGCAGTTCTTC
CASSQVGGGGPYNEQFF
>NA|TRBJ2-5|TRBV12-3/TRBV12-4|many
TGTGCCAGCAGTTTTTTCGGCCCCGCGGAGACCCAGTACTTC
CASSFFGPAETQYF
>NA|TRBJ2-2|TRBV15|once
TGTGCCACCAGCAAATTCGCGACCGGGGAGCTGTTTTTT
CATSKFATGELFF
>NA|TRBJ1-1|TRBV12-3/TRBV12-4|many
TGTGCCAGCAGTTTGATGGAGGGCTACACTGAAGCTTTCTTT
CASSLMEGYTEAFF
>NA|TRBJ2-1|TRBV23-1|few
TGCGCCAGCAGTCACTTGGCGAATGAGCAGTTCTTC
CASSHLANEQFF
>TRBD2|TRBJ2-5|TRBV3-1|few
TGTGCCAGCAGTCTCCCGGGACTAGCGAGGAATTGGAAGACCCAGTACTTC
CASSLPGLARNWKTQYF
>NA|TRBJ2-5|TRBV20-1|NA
TGCAGTGCTAGGTCAGGGGTGAGGGTAGGGACCCAGTACTTC
CSARSGVRVGTQYF
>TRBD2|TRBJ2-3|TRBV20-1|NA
TGCAGTGCTAGGAAGGCGGGGGGTGCAGATACGCAGTATTTT
CSARKAGGADTQYF
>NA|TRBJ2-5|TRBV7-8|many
TGTGCCAGCAGCTTTGCTTGGCATCGAGAGACCCAGTACTTC
CASSFAWHRETQYF
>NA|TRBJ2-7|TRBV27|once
TGTGCCAGCAGTTTATCTCGGTGGGGGGCCGACTCCTACGAGCAGTACTTC
CASSLSRWGADSYEQYF
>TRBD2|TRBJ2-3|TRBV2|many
TGTGCCAGCAGTGAAGAGTCAGCGGGGACAGATACGCAGTATTTT
CASSEESAGTDTQYF
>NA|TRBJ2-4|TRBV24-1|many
TGTGCCACCAGCGAGGCGGCAGGGAAGGAGAACATTCAGTACTTC
CATSEAAGKENIQYF
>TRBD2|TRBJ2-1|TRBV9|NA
TGTGCCAGCAGCGTAGCTAGCGGGACTAGCGGGGAGATATACAATGAGCAGTTCTTC
CASSVASGTSGEIYNEQFF
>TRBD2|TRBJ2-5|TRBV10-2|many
TGCGCCAGCAAGGGACTAGGGGAGGAGACCCAGTACTTC
CASKGLGEETQYF
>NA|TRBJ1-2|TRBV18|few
TGTGCCAGCTCACCACTTCCCAGGACAGCTTCTTATGGCTACACCTTC
CASSPLPRTASYGYTF
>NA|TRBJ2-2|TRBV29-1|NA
TGCAGCGTTGGACAGGCCTCCGGGGAGCTGTTTTTT
CSVGQASGELFF
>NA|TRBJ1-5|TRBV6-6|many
TGTGCCAGCAGTCTGGGAGGGCCTCAGCCCCAGCATTTT
CASSLGGPQPQHF
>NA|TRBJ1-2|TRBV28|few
TGTGCCAGCAGCTTGGACGACAGGCCTGGCTACACCTTC
CASSLDDRPGYTF
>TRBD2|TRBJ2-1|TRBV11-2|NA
TGTGCCAGCAGCTTACTAGCCGCGGGGGGGCAGAATGAGCAGTTCTTC
CASSLLAAGGQNEQFF
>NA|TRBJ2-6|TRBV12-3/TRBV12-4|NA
TGTGCCAGCAGTTACGGCAGAATCTCTGGGGCCAACGTCCTGACTTTC
CASSYGRISGANVLTF
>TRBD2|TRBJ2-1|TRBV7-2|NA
TGTGCCAGCAGCTCACGGACTAGCGACTACAATGAGCAGTTCTTC
CASSSRTSDYNEQFF
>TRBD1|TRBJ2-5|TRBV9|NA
TGTGCCAGCAGCGCGATGGGGACAGGGGGAGGAGAGACCCAGTACTTC
CASSAMGTGGGETQYF
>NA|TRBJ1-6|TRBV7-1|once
TGTGCCAGCAGCTCCCAACCGGTCGGGTCCTATAATTCACCCCTCCACTTT
CASSSQPVGSYNSPLHF
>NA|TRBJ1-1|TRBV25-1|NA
TGTGCCAGCAGTGAAGGGGGGGACACAATATCTCCGAACACTGAAGCTTTCTTT
CASSEGGDTISPNTEAFF
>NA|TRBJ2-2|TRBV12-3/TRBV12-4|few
TGTGCCAGCAGTCCCCAGGGCGAGGGACCCGGGGAGCTGTTTTTT
CASSPQGEGPGELFF
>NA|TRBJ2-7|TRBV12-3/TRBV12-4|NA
TGTGCCAGCAGTTTAGAGCCGGCTTACGAGCAGTACTTC
CASSLEPAYEQYF
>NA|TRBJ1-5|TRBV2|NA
TGTGCCAGCAGTGAACAGGGCTGGGAGCCCCAGCATTTT
CASSEQGWEPQHF
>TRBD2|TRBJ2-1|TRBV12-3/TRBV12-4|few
TGTGCCAGCAGTTTCGGGGGGGGCCGAGCCAATGAGCAGTTCTTC
CASSFGGGRANEQFF
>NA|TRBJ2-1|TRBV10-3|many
TGTGCCATCAGCCTTGCTGGGCAGGGGAGTGAGAATGAGCAGTTCTTC
CAISLAGQGSENEQFF
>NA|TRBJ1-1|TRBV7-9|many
TGTGCCAGCAGCTTGGGGGGGGCGGACACTGAAGCTTTCTTT
CASSLGGADTEAFF
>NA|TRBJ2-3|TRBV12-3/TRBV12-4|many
TGTGCCAGCAGTTTGCTACAGATCACAGATACGCAGTATTTT
CASSLLQITDTQYF
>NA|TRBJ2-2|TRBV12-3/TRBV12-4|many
TGTGCCAGCAGCTCCCCATCCTGGGGTGCGAACACCGGGGAGCTGTTTTTT
CASSSPSWGANTGELFF
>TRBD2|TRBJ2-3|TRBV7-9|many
TGTGCCAGCAGCTCGCATCGGGGACTAGCGGGGGGGCAGACAGATACGCAGTATTTT
CASSSHRGLAGGQTDTQYF
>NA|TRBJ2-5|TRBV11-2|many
TGTGCCAGCAGCTTAGATCAAGGCGCGGACTTC
CASSLDQGADF
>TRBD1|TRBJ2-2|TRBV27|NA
TGTGCCAGCAGTCCAGGGACAGTCCGACAGAACACCGGGGAGCTGTTTTTT
CASSPGTVRQNTGELFF
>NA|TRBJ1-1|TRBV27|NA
TGTGCCAGCAGTTTAGGTTCGAGGGCTAACACTGAAGCTTTCTTT
CASSLGSRANTEAFF
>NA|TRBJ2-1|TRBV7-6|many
TGTGCCAGCAGCTTAGAAGTGGGGAACAATGAGCAGTTCTTC
CASSLEVGNNEQFF
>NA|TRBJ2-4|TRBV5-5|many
TGTGCCAGCAGCTTGGCCTTTCCTAAAAACATTCAGTACTTC
CASSLAFPKNIQYF
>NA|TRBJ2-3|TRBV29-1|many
TGCAGCGTTGAAGATTTTATGGCAGGACTTAGCACAGATACGCAGTATTTT
CSVEDFMAGLSTDTQYF
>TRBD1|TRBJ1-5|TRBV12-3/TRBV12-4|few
TGTGCCAGCAGTCAGGGGGCGGAAAATCAGCCCCAGCATTTT
CASSQGAENQPQHF
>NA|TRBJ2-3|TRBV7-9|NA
TGTGCCAGCAGCTTAGGCCCGGGCCCGCAGTATTTT
CASSLGPGPQYF
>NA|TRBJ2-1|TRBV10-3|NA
TGTGCCATCAGCGCACCCCGGGACGGCCTAACTAAGTTCTTC
CAISAPRDGLTKFF
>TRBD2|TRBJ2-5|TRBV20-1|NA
TGCAGTGCTAGACCACCAGGTTGGGGGGGGCAAGAGACCCAGTACTTC
CSARPPGWGGQETQYF
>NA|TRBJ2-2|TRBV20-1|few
TGCAGTGCTCCGAGGAACACCGGGGAGCTGTTTTTT
CSAPRNTGELFF
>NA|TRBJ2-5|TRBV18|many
TGTGCCAGCTCACCAGTGGGGGTACAAGAGACCCAGTACTTC
CASSPVGVQETQYF
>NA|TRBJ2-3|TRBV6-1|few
TGTGCCAGCAGTGTTCCAGGCAACACAGATACGCAGTATTTT
CASSVPGNTDTQYF
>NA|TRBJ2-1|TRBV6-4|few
TGTGCCAGCAGTGAAGGTCCGTGGGGTGAGCAGTTCTTC
CASSEGPWGEQFF
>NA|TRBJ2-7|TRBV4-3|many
TGCGCCAGCAGCCAAGTCCGCGGCTCCTACGAGCAGTACTTC
CASSQVRGSYEQYF